Below, 8 T cell receptor beta chains from the same sample are listed, as sequenced in a study of T cell responses to AZD1222 COVID-19 vaccine. Assay used: immunoSEQ multiplex PCR; TCRdb lists only in-frame clones, some missing. The table shows approximately 170,000 clones, with less than 95% occurring only once. This specimen consisted of peripheral blood, obtained on day 0 of AZD1222 vaccination. The receptors were sampled from an adult in good health.

The J gene is TRBJ2-7, the V gene TRBV5-5; 9 bases map to TRBD2. The CDR3 totals 15 residues. Germline values: CDR1 SGHKS, CDR2 YYEKEE (reference sequence). V lost 1 base and J lost 3; bases outside the gene matches: 5. The CDR3 is CASSLRGRADYEQYF. DNA for the CDR3: TGTGCCAGCAGCTTGCGCGGGAGGGCCGACTACGAGCAGTACTTC.

The V call is TRBV24-1, the J call TRBJ2-1; 12 bases agree with TRBD2. Losses at the gene ends were 4 bases for V and 10 bases for J; bases not matched to a gene: 19. Germline V CDR1 and CDR2: KGHDR, SFDVKD. The CDR3 has 19 residues. CDR3: CATSDYSDTPSGRVVEQFF. CDR3 DNA sequence: TGTGCCACCAGTGACTACTCGGACACTCCTAGCGGGAGGGTGGTCGAGCAGTTCTTC.

The chain links TRBV11-3 to TRBJ1-3; D is uncertain. Germline values: CDR1 SGHNT, CDR2 YENEEA. Between the trimmed V and J ends, which lost 3 bases and 4 bases, there was a span of 4 bases. The CDR3 has 12 residues. The CDR3 loop is CASSLRGNTIYF. In DNA, the CDR3 is TGTGCCAGCAGCTTGAGAGGAAACACCATATATTTT.

The V gene is TRBV5-1, the J gene TRBJ2-5; no clear D gene. CDR1 and CDR2 (germline): SGHRS, YFSETQ. The CDR3 consists of 14 residues. V lost 3 bases to trimming and J lost 1 base, with 10 bases between them. The CDR3 nucleotides read TGCGCCAGCAGCTCCGGGTATCCCCAAGAGACCCAGTACTTC. This translates into CASSSGYPQETQYF. The full variable domain, with the rest looked up from reference TRBV5-1 and TRBJ2-5, is KAGVTQTPRYLIKTRGQQVTLSCSPISGHRSVSWYQQTPGQGLQFLFEYFSETQRNKGNFPGRFSGRQFSNSRSEMNVSTLELGDSALYLCASSSGYPQETQYFGPGTRLLVL.

V is TRBV30 and J is TRBJ2-7; 10 bases map to TRBD2. V was pared by 5 bases and J by 0 bases, with 4 bases of the junction left unmatched. CDR1 is GTSNPN and CDR2 is SVGIG in the germline V gene (reference sequence). The CDR3 is made up of 14 amino acids. The CDR3 here is CAWGTSASSYEQYF. In nucleotides, the CDR3 is TGTGCCTGGGGGACTAGCGCCAGCTCCTACGAGCAGTACTTC.

The J gene is TRBJ1-1, the V gene TRBV18; D is ambiguous. The CDR3 sequence is 15 residues long. Trimming removed 2 bases from V and 3 bases from J, with 13 bases in between. Germline CDR1 reads KGHSH; CDR2 reads LQKENI. The CDR3 loop is CASSPGKGGYTEAFF. The CDR3 DNA reads TGTGCCAGCTCACCAGGGAAAGGCGGGTACACTGAAGCTTTCTTT.

The chain combines TRBV7-8 with TRBJ2-2, with D possibly matching TRBD2 (5 bases). The CDR3 length is 13 residues. Germline assignment: CDR1 SGHVS and CDR2 FQNEAQ. The V end lost 3 bases, the J end lost 10 bases, and 12 bases lay between the germline ends. The DNA of the CDR3 is TGTGCCAGCAGCTTGCGTGAGCGGTCGGAGCTGTTTTTT. As protein: CASSLRERSELFF. The full variable domain, completed using reference TRBV7-8 and TRBJ2-2, is GAGVSQSPRYKVAKRGQDVALRCDPISGHVSLFWYQQALGQGPEFLTYFQNEAQLDKSGLPSDRFFAERPEGSVSTLKIQRTQQEDSAVYLCASSLRERSELFFGEGSRLTVL.

The gene calls are TRBV6-1 and TRBJ2-1, with 9 nucleotides matching TRBD2. The CDR3 spans 16 residues. CDR1 MNHNS and CDR2 SASEGT come from the germline V gene. Trimming took 3 bases from V and 2 from J; bases not matched to a gene: 5. As DNA, the CDR3 is TGTGCCAGCAGTGAGTTCATAGCGGGAGCCTACAATGAGCAGTTCTTC. It yields the protein CASSEFIAGAYNEQFF.